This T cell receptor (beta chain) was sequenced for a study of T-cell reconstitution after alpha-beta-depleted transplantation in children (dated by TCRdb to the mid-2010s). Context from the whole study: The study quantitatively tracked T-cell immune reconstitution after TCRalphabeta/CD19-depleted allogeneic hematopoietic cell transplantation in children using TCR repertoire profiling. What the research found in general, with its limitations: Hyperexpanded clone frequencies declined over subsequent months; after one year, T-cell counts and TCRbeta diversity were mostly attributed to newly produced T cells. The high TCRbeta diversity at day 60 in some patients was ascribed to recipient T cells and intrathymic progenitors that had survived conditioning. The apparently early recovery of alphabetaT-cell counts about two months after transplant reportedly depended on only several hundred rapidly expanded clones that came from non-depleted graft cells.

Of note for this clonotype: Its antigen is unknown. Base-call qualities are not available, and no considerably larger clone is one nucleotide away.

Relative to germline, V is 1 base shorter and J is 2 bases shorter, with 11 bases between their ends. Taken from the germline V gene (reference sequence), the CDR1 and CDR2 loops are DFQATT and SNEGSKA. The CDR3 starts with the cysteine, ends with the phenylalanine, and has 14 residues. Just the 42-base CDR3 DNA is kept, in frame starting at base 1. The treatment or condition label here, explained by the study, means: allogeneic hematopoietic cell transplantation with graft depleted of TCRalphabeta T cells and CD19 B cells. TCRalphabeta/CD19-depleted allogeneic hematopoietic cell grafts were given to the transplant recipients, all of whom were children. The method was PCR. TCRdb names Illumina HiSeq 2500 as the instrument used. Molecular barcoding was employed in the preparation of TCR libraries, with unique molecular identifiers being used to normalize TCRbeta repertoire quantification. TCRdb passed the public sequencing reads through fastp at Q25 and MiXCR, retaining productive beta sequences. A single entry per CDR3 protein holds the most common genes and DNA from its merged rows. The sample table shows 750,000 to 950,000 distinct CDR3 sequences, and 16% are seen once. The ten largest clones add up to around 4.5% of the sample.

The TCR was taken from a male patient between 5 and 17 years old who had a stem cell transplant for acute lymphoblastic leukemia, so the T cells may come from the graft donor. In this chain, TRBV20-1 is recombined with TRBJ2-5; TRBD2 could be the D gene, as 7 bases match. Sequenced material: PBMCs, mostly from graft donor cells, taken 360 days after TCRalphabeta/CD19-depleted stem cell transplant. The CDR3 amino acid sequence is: CSARGRGAQETQYF. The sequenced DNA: TGCAGTGCTAGAGGTCGGGGGGCACAAGAGACCCAGTACTTC.